The 6 T cell receptor beta chains listed next were all sequenced from one sample in a study of cytomegalovirus exposure and HLA in healthy donors. The primer mix had 60 Vbeta and 13 Jbeta primers. Sequencing was performed with immunoSEQ multiplex PCR; in TCRdb, only in-frame clones are kept and a portion is missing. The data contain more than 110,000 clones, over 60% of them singletons. The sequenced sample consisted of PBMCs. All receptors derive from a male donor in good health and CMV-seropositive.

The chain recombines TRBV15 with TRBJ2-3; 15 nucleotides match TRBD2. The CDR3 consists of 16 residues. Germline values: CDR1 LNHNV, CDR2 YYDKDF (reference sequence). V lost 4 bases to trimming and J lost 5 bases; unmatched junction nucleotides: 4. The CDR3 coding sequence is TGTGCCACCAGCACAAGGACTAGCGGGGGGGTAGATACGCAGTATTTT. Translating gives CATSTRTSGGVDTQYF.

V usage is TRBV13 and J usage is TRBJ2-7, with 10 nucleotides matching TRBD1. V shed 6 bases and J 3 bases; nucleotides not matched to a gene: 2. This CDR3 comprises 13 residues. Germline V gene data show CDR1 as PRHDT and CDR2 as FYEKMQ (reference sequence). The CDR3 region is CASRGQGNYEQYF. CDR3 nucleotide sequence: TGTGCCAGCAGGGGACAGGGGAACTACGAGCAGTACTTC.

This clone was seen more than once but under ten times. This sequence joins TRBV6-4 and TRBJ2-5, with D maybe TRBD2 (6 bases). CDR1 is MRHNA, CDR2 SNTAGT, per germline. V lost 0 bases, J lost 4 bases, and 9 bases lay in between. This CDR3 has 14 amino acids. Written as DNA, the CDR3 is TGTGCCAGCAGTGACTCGGCGGAGGGAGAGACCCAGTACTTC. Protein product: CASSDSAEGETQYF.

This clone is medium-sized (0.01 to 0.1%) by share. This sequence joins TRBV6-1 and TRBJ2-6; D gene uncertain. Germline CDR1 MNHNS, CDR2 SASEGT. Trimming took off 1 base at V and 0 bases at J, with 4 bases between the two ends. The CDR3 contains 15 residues. The CDR3 is CASSEDSSGANVLTF. The DNA of the CDR3 is TGTGCCAGCAGTGAAGACAGCTCTGGGGCCAACGTCCTGACTTTC.

The rearrangement links TRBV19 to TRBJ2-1; tentative D call: TRBD2 (5 bases). Germline V gene data show CDR1 as LNHDA and CDR2 as SQIVND (reference sequence). V lost 6 bases and J lost 10, with 16 bases in between. CDR3 length: 13 residues. The CDR3 loop reads CASSSRAAWEQFF. For the CDR3, the DNA is TGTGCCAGTAGCTCCCGAGCGGCCTGGGAGCAGTTCTTC. Based on the CDR3 plus reference TRBV19 and TRBJ2-1, the full variable domain is DGGITQSPKYLFRKEGQNVTLSCEQNLNHDAMYWYRQDPGQGLRLIYYSQIVNDFQKGDIAEGYSVSREKKESFPLTVTSAQKNPTAFYLCASSSRAAWEQFFGPGTRLTVL.

Comment on this clone: Sequence at one end of the junction differs from germline and may be a read error. The chain recombines TRBV9 with TRBJ2-7; 12 bases match TRBD1. This CDR3 contains 15 residues. Per the germline V gene, CDR1 is SGDLS and CDR2 is YYNGEE. CDR3 DNA sequence: TGTGCCAGCAGCGCAGGGACAGGGGGCGCGTACGGGCAGTACTTC. This sequence encodes CASSAGTGGAYGQYF.